There are a few counts of the clone carrying this TCR beta chain. Its antigen is not known. Vbeta (60) and Jbeta (13) primers were used in the PCR. Using immunoSEQ multiplex PCR, the repertoire was profiled, and TCRdb retains in-frame clones only, with some absent. Of 90,000 to 120,000 clones in the sample, over 9% were seen once. Germline V gene sequence: CDR1 ENHRY, CDR2 SYGVKD. This CDR3 is 16 amino acids long. V was pared by 6 bases and J by 5 bases, with 13 bases of the junction left unmatched. The data originate from a study of cytomegalovirus exposure and HLA in healthy donors. Findings and limits, study-wide: The Asian-associated ancestry cluster reportedly had fewer N-insertions than the roughly 670-donor mean in a later analysis. An assumption of roughly uniform sequencing depth across donors underlay the presence/absence analyses.

The rearrangement joins TRBV10-3 to TRBJ2-1; TRBD2 aligns across 7 bases. Sequenced: PBMCs. The sequence was obtained from a man between 40 and 49 years old in good health and CMV-seropositive. In DNA form, the CDR3 reads TGTGCCATCAGCCGACTAGCACCCACACAGAACAATGAGCAGTTCTTC. This encodes CAISRLAPTQNNEQFF.